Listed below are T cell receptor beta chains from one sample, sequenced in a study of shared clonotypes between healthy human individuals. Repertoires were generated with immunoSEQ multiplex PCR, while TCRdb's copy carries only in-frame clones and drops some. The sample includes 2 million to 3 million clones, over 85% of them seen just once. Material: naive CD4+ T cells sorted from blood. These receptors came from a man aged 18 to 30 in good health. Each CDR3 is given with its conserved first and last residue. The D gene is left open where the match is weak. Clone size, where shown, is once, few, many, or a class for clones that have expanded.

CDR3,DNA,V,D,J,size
CASSVDGRVGKNIQYF,TGTGCCAGCAGCGTAGATGGGAGGGTTGGCAAAAACATTCAGTACTTC,TRBV9,TRBD2,TRBJ2-4,.
CASSLSLAGGATDTQYF,TGTGCCAGCAGCTTATCCCTAGCGGGCGGAGCCACAGATACGCAGTATTTT,TRBV11-2,TRBD2,TRBJ2-3,once
CASSIVTGGGNQPQHF,TGTGCCAGTAGTATAGTTACAGGGGGCGGCAATCAGCCCCAGCATTTT,TRBV19,TRBD1,TRBJ1-5,.
CASSDLVRDSYEQYF,TGTGCCAGCAGTGATTTGGTTAGGGATTCCTACGAGCAGTACTTC,TRBV2,.,TRBJ2-7,.
CASLLRGANVLTF,TGTGCCAGTCTTTTGAGGGGGGCCAACGTCCTGACTTTC,TRBV19,.,TRBJ2-6,.
CASSYSRTGGYEQYF,TGTGCCAGCAGTTACTCCAGGACAGGGGGTTACGAGCAGTACTTC,TRBV6-6,TRBD1,TRBJ2-7,.
CASRVQGANVLTF,TGTGCCAGCAGGGTACAGGGGGCCAACGTCCTGACTTTC,TRBV9,.,TRBJ2-6,.
CASSTGTGGTGNTIYF,TGCGCCAGCTCAACCGGGACAGGGGGTACTGGAAACACCATATATTTT,TRBV5-1,TRBD1,TRBJ1-3,.
CASSPGQTYYGYTF,TGTGCCAGTAGTCCCGGACAGACCTACTATGGCTACACCTTC,TRBV19,.,TRBJ1-2,.
CASSLWGSQETQYF,TGTGCCAGCAGCTTATGGGGCAGTCAAGAGACCCAGTACTTC,TRBV7-2,.,TRBJ2-5,.
CASGRGGVNTEAFF,TGTGCCAGCGGCCGCGGCGGGGTGAACACTGAAGCTTTCTTT,TRBV9,.,TRBJ1-1,.
CAWSVIPTGTLFF,TGTGCCTGGAGTGTAATCCCGACAGGTACCCTGTTCTTC,TRBV30,.,TRBJ2-1,once
CASSFTSGGNNEQFF,TGTGCCAGCAGCTTTACTAGCGGGGGAAACAATGAGCAGTTCTTC,TRBV11-2,TRBD2,TRBJ2-1,.